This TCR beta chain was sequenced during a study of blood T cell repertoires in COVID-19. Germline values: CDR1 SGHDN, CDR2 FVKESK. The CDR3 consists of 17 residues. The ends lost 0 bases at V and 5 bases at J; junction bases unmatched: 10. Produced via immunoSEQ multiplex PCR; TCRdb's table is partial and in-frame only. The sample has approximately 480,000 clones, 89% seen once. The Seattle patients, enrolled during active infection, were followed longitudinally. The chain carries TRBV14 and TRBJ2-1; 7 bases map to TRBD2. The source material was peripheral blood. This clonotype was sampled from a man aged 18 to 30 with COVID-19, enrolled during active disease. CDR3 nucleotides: TGTGCCAGCAGCCAAGAGATATGGCGGGGGAAGGACAATGAGCAGTTCTTC. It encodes CASSQEIWRGKDNEQFF.